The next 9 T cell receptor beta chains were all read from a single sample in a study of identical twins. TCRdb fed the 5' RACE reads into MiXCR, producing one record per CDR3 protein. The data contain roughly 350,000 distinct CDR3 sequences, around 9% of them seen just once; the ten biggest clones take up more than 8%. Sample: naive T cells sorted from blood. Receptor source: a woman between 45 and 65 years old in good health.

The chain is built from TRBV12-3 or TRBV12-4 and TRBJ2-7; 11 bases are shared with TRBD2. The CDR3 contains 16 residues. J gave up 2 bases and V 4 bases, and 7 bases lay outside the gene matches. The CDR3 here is CASSWRRLAGPYEQYV. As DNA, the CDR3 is TGTGCCAGCAGTTGGCGCAGACTAGCGGGACCCTACGAGCAGTACGTC.

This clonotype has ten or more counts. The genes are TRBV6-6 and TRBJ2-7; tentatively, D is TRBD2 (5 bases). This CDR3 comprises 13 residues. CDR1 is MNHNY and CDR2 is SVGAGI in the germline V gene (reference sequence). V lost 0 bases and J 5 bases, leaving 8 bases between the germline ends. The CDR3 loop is CASSYSEADEQYV. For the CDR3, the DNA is TGTGCCAGCAGTTACTCGGAAGCGGACGAGCAGTACGTC.

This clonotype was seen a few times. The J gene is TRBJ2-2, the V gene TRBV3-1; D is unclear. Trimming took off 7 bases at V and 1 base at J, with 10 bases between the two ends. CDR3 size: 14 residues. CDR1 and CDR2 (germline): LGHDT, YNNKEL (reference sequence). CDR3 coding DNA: TGTGCCAGCAAAGTCAAGGGGAACACCGGGGAGCTGTTTTTT. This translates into CASKVKGNTGELFF.

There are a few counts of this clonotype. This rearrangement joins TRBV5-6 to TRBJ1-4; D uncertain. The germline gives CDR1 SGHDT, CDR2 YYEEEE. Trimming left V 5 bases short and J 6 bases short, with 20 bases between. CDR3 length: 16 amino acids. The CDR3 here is CASSSPNRGLDEKLFF. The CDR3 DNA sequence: TGTGCCAGCAGTTCCCCCAATCGGGGTCTCGATGAAAAACTGTTTTTT.

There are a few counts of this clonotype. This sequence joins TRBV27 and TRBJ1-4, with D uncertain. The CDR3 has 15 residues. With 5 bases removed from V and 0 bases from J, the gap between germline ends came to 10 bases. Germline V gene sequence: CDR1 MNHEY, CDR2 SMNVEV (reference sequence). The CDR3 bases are TGTGCCAGCAGTCCCGTTTACTCAACTAATGAAAAACTGTTTTTT. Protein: CASSPVYSTNEKLFF.

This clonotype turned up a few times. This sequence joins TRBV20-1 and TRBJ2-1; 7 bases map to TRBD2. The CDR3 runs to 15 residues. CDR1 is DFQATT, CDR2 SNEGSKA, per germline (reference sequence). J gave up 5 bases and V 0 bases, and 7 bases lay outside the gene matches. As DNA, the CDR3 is TGCAGTGCTAGAGATATTGGCGGGAGAGACAATGAGCAGTTCTTC. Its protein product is CSARDIGGRDNEQFF.

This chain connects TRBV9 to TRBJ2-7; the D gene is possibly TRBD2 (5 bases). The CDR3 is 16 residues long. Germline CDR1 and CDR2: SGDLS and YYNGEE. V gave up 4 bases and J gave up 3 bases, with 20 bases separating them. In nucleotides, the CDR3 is TGTGCCAGCAGCTCCAGTTTCCGAGGACGGGGCTACGAGCAGTACTTC. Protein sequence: CASSSSFRGRGYEQYF.

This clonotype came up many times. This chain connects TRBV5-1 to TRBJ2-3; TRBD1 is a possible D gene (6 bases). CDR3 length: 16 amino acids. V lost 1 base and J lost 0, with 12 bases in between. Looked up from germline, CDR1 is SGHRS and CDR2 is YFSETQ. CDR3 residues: CASSLTGTPSTDTQYF. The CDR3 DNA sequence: TGCGCCAGCAGCTTGACCGGGACACCAAGCACAGATACGCAGTATTTT. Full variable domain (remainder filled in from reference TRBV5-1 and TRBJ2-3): KAGVTQTPRYLIKTRGQQVTLSCSPISGHRSVSWYQQTPGQGLQFLFEYFSETQRNKGNFPGRFSGRQFSNSRSEMNVSTLELGDSALYLCASSLTGTPSTDTQYFGPGTRLTVL.

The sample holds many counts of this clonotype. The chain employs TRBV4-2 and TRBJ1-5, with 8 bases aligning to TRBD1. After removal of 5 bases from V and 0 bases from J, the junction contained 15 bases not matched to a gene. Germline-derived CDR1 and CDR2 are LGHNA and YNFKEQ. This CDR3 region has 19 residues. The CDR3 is CASSVIAQGADYSNQPQHF. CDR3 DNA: TGTGCCAGCAGCGTCATAGCCCAGGGGGCCGACTATAGCAATCAGCCCCAGCATTTT.